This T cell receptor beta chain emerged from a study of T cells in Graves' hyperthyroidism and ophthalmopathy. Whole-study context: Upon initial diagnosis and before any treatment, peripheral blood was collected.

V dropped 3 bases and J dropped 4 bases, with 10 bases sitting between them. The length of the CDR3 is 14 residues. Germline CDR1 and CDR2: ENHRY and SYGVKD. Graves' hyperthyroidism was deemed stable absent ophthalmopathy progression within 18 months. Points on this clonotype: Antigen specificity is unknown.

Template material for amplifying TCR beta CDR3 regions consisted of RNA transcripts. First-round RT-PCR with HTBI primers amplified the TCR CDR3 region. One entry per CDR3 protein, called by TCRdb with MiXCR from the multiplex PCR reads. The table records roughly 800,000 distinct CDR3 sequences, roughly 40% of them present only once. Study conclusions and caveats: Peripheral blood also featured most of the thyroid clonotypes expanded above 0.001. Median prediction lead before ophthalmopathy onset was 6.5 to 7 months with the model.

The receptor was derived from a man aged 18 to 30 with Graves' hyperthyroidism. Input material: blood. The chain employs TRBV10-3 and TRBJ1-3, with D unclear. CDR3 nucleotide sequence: TGTGCCATCAGTGAAGAGGAGGACGGAAACACCATATATTTT. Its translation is CAISEEEDGNTIYF.